This T cell receptor (beta chain) is drawn from a study of blood T cell repertoires in COVID-19. Study-level information: The United States, Italy and Spain provided the acute and convalescent COVID-19 samples.

Original processing notes: Nucleated cell counts were estimated from reference gene primer amplification. Sequenced by immunoSEQ multiplex PCR; TCRdb stores in-frame clones only, minus some. That table gives V, J and clone size, and the DNA gave D and trimming. Of about 39,000 clones listed, approximately 96% are singletons. The germline V gene encodes CDR1 SGHNT and CDR2 YENEEA. CDR3 size: 14 residues. V was clipped by 1 base and J by 4 bases, with 7 bases between them. The V gene is TRBV11-3, the J gene TRBJ2-2, with D possibly TRBD2 on 6 matching bases. The clonotype was recovered from a human donor with active COVID-19. The donor label of this sample is uncertain. The specimen sequenced was peripheral blood. The CDR3 DNA sequence: TGTGCCAGCAGCTTAGGCGGGACCACCGGGGAGCTGTTTTTT. Its protein is CASSLGGTTGELFF.